Reported below is one TCR beta chain. The data were obtained in a study of blood T cell repertoires in COVID-19. Study overall: The United States, Italy and Spain supplied acute and convalescent COVID-19 samples. Nucleic acid was either cDNA or gDNA, and it came from T cells, B-cell-depleted T cells, or PBMCs.

Source study methods: Reference gene primer amplification yielded estimated nucleated cell counts. Here immunoSEQ multiplex PCR was the method, and the copy in TCRdb shows in-frame clones only, minus some. That table supplies the V and J calls and clone size; D and trimming were determined from the DNA. The sample records 120,000 to 150,000 clones, around 80% being singletons. Germline CDR1 and CDR2: SGHAT and FQNNGV. CDR3 length: 15 amino acids. The germline V and J ends were trimmed by 2 bases and 2 bases, with 13 bases remaining between them. The TCR originated in a human donor in a cohort sampled during active COVID-19. The sample was peripheral blood. The V call is TRBV11-2, the J call TRBJ2-7; maybe TRBD1 (6 bases). CDR3 DNA: TGTGCCAGCAGCTTAACCGGGACATACCCCTACGAGCAGTACTTC. The encoded protein is CASSLTGTYPYEQYF.